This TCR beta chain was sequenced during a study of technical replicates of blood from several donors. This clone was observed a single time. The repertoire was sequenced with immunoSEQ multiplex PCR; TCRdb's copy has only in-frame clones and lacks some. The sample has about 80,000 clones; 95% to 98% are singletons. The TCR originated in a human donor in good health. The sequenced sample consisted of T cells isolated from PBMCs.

CDR3 coding DNA: TGTGCCAGCAGTCCTGGGGCAGGGGATGGCTACACCTTC. This translates into CASSPGAGDGYTF. The chain is built from TRBV27 and TRBJ1-2, with D perhaps TRBD1 (6 bases). Germline CDR1 MNHEY, CDR2 SMNVEV (reference sequence). Trimming took 5 bases from V and 6 from J, leaving 13 bases between them. The CDR3 runs to 13 residues.